The 28 T cell receptor beta chains reported below all come from one sample, sequenced in a study of technical replicates of blood from a handful of donors. Repertoires were generated with immunoSEQ multiplex PCR, while TCRdb's copy carries only in-frame clones and drops some. The repertoire holds some 78,000 clones, with approximately 93% as singletons. Sequencing used T cells isolated from PBMCs. The receptors were sampled from a human donor in good health.

Here the CDR3 reads CASSLYRGVTEAFF. Written as DNA, the CDR3 is TGTGCCAGCAGCTTATACAGGGGGGTCACTGAAGCTTTCTTT. The chain recombines TRBV13 with TRBJ1-1; TRBD1 matches 8 bases. The trim removed 2 bases at V and 4 bases at J, leaving 3 bases unmatched. Germline values: CDR1 PRHDT, CDR2 FYEKMQ (reference sequence). This CDR3 is built from 14 residues.

The chain links TRBV28 to TRBJ2-7; D gene unclear. The germline CDR1 and CDR2 sequences are MDHEN and SYDVKM. This CDR3 region has 14 residues. V lost 3 bases and J 0 bases, leaving 9 bases between the germline ends. This CDR3 reads CASSLVPSSYEQYF. CDR3 nucleotide sequence: TGTGCCAGCAGTTTGGTTCCCAGCTCCTACGAGCAGTACTTC.

This chain links TRBV6-5 with TRBJ2-5, with a possible D match to TRBD2 (6 bases). The CDR3 extends over 15 amino acids. CDR1 is MNHEY, CDR2 SVGAGI, per germline. Trimming stripped 0 bases from V and 3 bases from J, with 11 bases between. The CDR3 sequence: CASSYSQGGEETQYF. The CDR3 DNA is TGTGCCAGCAGTTACTCGCAAGGAGGGGAAGAGACCCAGTACTTC.

The chain employs TRBV5-4 and TRBJ2-5; weak D call: TRBD2 (6 bases). CDR3 length equals 16 residues. V was pared by 0 bases and J by 2 bases, with 14 bases between. CDR1 is SGHNT, CDR2 YYREEE, per germline (reference sequence). CDR3 in DNA: TGTGCCAGCAGCTTGGGGTCATTTGGGGGGCAAGAGACCCAGTACTTC. It specifies CASSLGSFGGQETQYF.

This chain uses TRBV28 with TRBJ2-7, with TRBD2 matching 7 bases. The V segment lost 5 bases and the J segment 3 bases; nucleotides outside the gene matches: 7. The CDR3 extends over 14 amino acids. From germline, CDR1 is MDHEN and CDR2 SYDVKM. The CDR3: CASSRGGRDYEQYF. The CDR3 DNA sequence: TGTGCCAGCAGTAGGGGAGGGAGGGACTACGAGCAGTACTTC.

This chain uses TRBV7-3 with TRBJ2-3; 8 nucleotides agree with TRBD1. J was trimmed by 4 bases and V by 5 bases; bases with no gene match: 2. In germline, CDR1 is SGHTA, CDR2 FQGTGA. The length of the CDR3 is 13 residues. The CDR3 spells CASSLQGADTQYF. The CDR3 region has the DNA TGTGCCAGCAGCCTACAGGGGGCAGATACGCAGTATTTT.

V usage is TRBV7-3 and J usage is TRBJ2-1, with D unclear. The length of the CDR3 is 15 residues. Trimming stripped 1 base from V and 8 bases from J, with 15 bases between. Germline V CDR1 and CDR2: SGHTA, FQGTGA. The CDR3 coding sequence is TGTGCCAGCAGCTTAAGCCATCTTAGCTCCCATGAGCAGTTCTTC. This codes for CASSLSHLSSHEQFF.

J is TRBJ1-5 and V is TRBV19; D might be TRBD1 (6 bases). The ends were cut back, 3 bases at V and 9 bases at J, with 21 bases in the middle. This CDR3 is built from 16 residues. Germline V gives CDR1 LNHDA, CDR2 SQIVND (reference sequence). The CDR3 coding sequence is TGTGCCAGTAGTATCCGACAGGAAGCCGTGCCTGGGCCCCAGCATTTT. Protein product: CASSIRQEAVPGPQHF.

The genes are TRBV2 and TRBJ2-1, with a tentative D call TRBD2 (6 bases). CDR1 is SNHLY and CDR2 is FYNNEI in the germline V gene. There are 16 residues in the CDR3. The CDR3 sequence: CVSRLNAGLGHNEQFF. The CDR3 DNA reads as TGTGTCTCACGGCTGAATGCGGGGCTAGGCCACAATGAGCAGTTCTTC.

This chain uses TRBV7-2 with TRBJ1-2; D is ambiguous. V dropped 5 bases and J dropped 4 bases, with 11 bases sitting between them. The CDR3 length is 13 residues. From germline, CDR1 is SGHTA and CDR2 FQGNSA. CDR3 amino acids: CASSPQTGYGYTF. In DNA form, the CDR3 reads TGTGCCAGCAGCCCGCAGACGGGCTATGGCTACACCTTC.

The chain carries TRBV5-4 and TRBJ2-7; perhaps TRBD1 as D (6 bases). CDR3 length equals 16 residues. Trimming stripped 0 bases from V and 5 bases from J, with 18 bases between. The germline V gene encodes CDR1 SGHNT and CDR2 YYREEE (reference sequence). CDR3 nucleotide sequence: TGTGCCAGCAGCTTGGGGCCAGGGGCAGGGGTTAACGAGCAGTACTTC. The encoded protein is CASSLGPGAGVNEQYF. Based on the CDR3 plus reference TRBV5-4 and TRBJ2-7, the full variable domain is ETGVTQSPTHLIKTRGQQVTLRCSSQSGHNTVSWYQQALGQGPQFIFQYYREEENGRGNFPPRFSGLQFPNYSSELNVNALELDDSALYLCASSLGPGAGVNEQYFGPGTRLTVT.

V is TRBV25-1 and J is TRBJ2-7; possibly TRBD1 for D (6 bases). With 6 bases removed from V and 4 bases from J, the gap between germline ends came to 10 bases. The length of the CDR3 is 12 residues. From germline, CDR1 is MGHDK and CDR2 SYGVNS. CDR3: CASSPRGYEQYF. The CDR3 DNA is TGTGCCAGCAGCCCCAGGGGATACGAGCAGTACTTC.

A single count supports this clone. The CDR3 here is CASSTTQGGETQYF. The CDR3 DNA sequence: TGTGCCAGCAGCACCACACAGGGGGGGGAGACCCAGTACTTC. The gene calls are TRBV9 and TRBJ2-5; D possibly corresponds to TRBD1 (8 bases). Trimming left V 4 bases short and J 5 bases short, with 15 bases between. This CDR3 has 14 amino acids. Per the germline V gene, CDR1 is SGDLS and CDR2 is YYNGEE.

The count of this clone is one. J is TRBJ2-1 and V is TRBV10-3; TRBD1 agrees at 12 bases. CDR3 length: 17 residues. Germline CDR1 ENHRY, CDR2 SYGVKD. The ends lost 0 bases at V and 7 bases at J; junction bases unmatched: 7. The CDR3 DNA reads as TGTGCCATCAGTGAGTCAACTCCGGGACAGGGGGCAAATGAGCAGTTCTTC. Translated, it gives CAISESTPGQGANEQFF.

DNA for the CDR3: TGCAGCGTTGAAGATGGGAGAAGGCTTAACTATGGCTACACCTTC. Residues: CSVEDGRRLNYGYTF. The rearrangement uses TRBV29-1 and TRBJ1-2; D is undetermined. Trimming cost V 0 bases and J 1 base, with 12 bases left between them. There are 15 residues in the CDR3. The germline gives CDR1 SQVTM, CDR2 ANQGSEA.

The chain is built from TRBV10-3 and TRBJ1-4; 9 nucleotides match TRBD1. The J segment lost 6 bases and the V segment lost 3 bases, leaving 8 bases of the junction unmatched. Germline-derived CDR1 and CDR2 are ENHRY and SYGVKD. The CDR3 totals 16 residues. The CDR3 bases are TGTGCCATCAGTGACCCCGGGGACAGGGTTTATGAAAAACTGTTTTTT. It yields the protein CAISDPGDRVYEKLFF.

V is TRBV7-2 and J is TRBJ2-7; a weak D match, TRBD2 (5 bases). The CDR3 contains 12 residues. CDR1 and CDR2 (germline): SGHTA, FQGNSA. V lost 3 bases and J lost 6, with 9 bases in between. The CDR3 DNA follows: TGTGCCAGCAGCTTCTCTAGCAGCGAGCAGTACTTC. It is translated as CASSFSSSEQYF.

The chain couples TRBV12-1 to TRBJ2-7; TRBD2, the table's D call, was not compared with the DNA. TRBV12-1 has pseudogene status. This CDR3 has 16 amino acids. The CDR3 region has the DNA TGTGCCAGCAGCTTTGTGACTAGCGGGCCGACCTACGAGCAGTACTTC. It translates to CASSFVTSGPTYEQYF.

V usage is TRBV28 and J usage is TRBJ2-1, with D tentatively TRBD2 (5 bases). Between the trimmed V and J ends, which lost 5 bases and 5 bases, there was a span of 7 bases. The CDR3 has 12 residues. The germline CDR1 and CDR2 sequences are MDHEN and SYDVKM. CDR3 loop: CASSDYHNEQFF. The CDR3 DNA sequence: TGTGCCAGCAGTGACTACCACAATGAGCAGTTCTTC.

The CDR3 DNA reads as TGTGCCAGCAGCGTGACTTACAATGAGCAGTTCTTC. Amino acid sequence: CASSVTYNEQFF. The V gene is TRBV7-9, the J gene TRBJ2-1; D is ambiguous. Between the trimmed V and J ends, which lost 5 bases and 4 bases, there was a span of 6 bases. The CDR3 is 12 amino acids. CDR1 is SEHNR, CDR2 FQNEAQ, per germline (reference sequence).

The CDR3 DNA is TGCGCCAGCAGCTTGGAACAGGGGGGCGATGAGCAGTTCTTC. Amino acids: CASSLEQGGDEQFF. The chain uses TRBV5-1 and TRBJ2-1; 8 nucleotides match TRBD1. V was pared by 0 bases and J by 8 bases, with 4 bases of the junction left unmatched. The germline V gene encodes CDR1 SGHRS and CDR2 YFSETQ. The CDR3 is 14 amino acids.

This clone was counted between two and nine times. The gene calls are TRBV29-1 and TRBJ1-1; TRBD1 matches at 8 bases. Germline V gene lookup returns CDR1 SQVTM and CDR2 ANQGSEA. The CDR3 is 11 amino acids. V lost 7 bases and J lost 6; bases outside the gene matches: 4. The CDR3 loop reads CSDWTGSEAFF. Here the CDR3 DNA reads TGCAGCGATTGGACAGGGTCTGAAGCTTTCTTT.

This rearrangement joins TRBV2 to TRBJ2-5, with 8 positions matching TRBD1. The CDR3 has 14 residues. Trimming took 7 bases from V and 9 from J; bases not matched to a gene: 13. The germline gives CDR1 SNHLY, CDR2 FYNNEI. The CDR3 sequence is CASTGGRTVEPQYF. In DNA form, the CDR3 reads TGTGCCAGCACAGGGGGCCGCACGGTTGAGCCCCAGTACTTC.

The chain carries TRBV5-6 and TRBJ2-1; possibly TRBD2 for D (6 bases). V was pared by 4 bases and J by 0 bases, with 11 bases between. CDR1 and CDR2 (germline): SGHDT, YYEEEE. The CDR3 loop spans 15 amino acids. Written as DNA, the CDR3 is TGTGCCAGCAGCGAGGACTATAGCTCCTACAATGAGCAGTTCTTC. It translates to CASSEDYSSYNEQFF.

The gene calls are TRBV7-9 and TRBJ1-2, with D tentatively TRBD1 (6 bases). Trimming pared 7 bases from V and 4 bases from J, leaving 19 bases between. This CDR3 comprises 15 residues. Germline CDR1 and CDR2: SEHNR and FQNEAQ (reference sequence). CDR3 residues: CASTSTGEVFYGYTF. In DNA form, the CDR3 reads TGTGCCAGCACTTCGACAGGCGAAGTTTTCTATGGCTACACCTTC.

V is TRBV19 and J is TRBJ2-2; D is perhaps TRBD2 (6 bases). Germline assignment: CDR1 LNHDA and CDR2 SQIVND (reference sequence). V lost 7 bases and J lost 2, with 14 bases in between. The CDR3 is 15 residues long. The CDR3 DNA reads TGTGCCAGTACCGCTCGGACTATCAACACCGGGGAGCTGTTTTTT. It specifies CASTARTINTGELFF.

The rearrangement links TRBV4-2 to TRBJ2-3, with TRBD2 matching over 7 bases. V was clipped by 6 bases and J by 3 bases; unmatched bases: 6. Germline CDR1 and CDR2: LGHNA and YNFKEQ. The CDR3 is 14 amino acids. For the CDR3, the DNA is TGTGCCAGCAGTCTGTGGCGGGAGACAGATACGCAGTATTTT. This translates into CASSLWRETDTQYF.

The chain has TRBV18 and TRBJ2-2; 9 positions agree with TRBD1. CDR3 size: 15 residues. Trimming took 5 bases from V and 6 from J; bases not matched to a gene: 7. Per germline, CDR1 KGHSH and CDR2 LQKENI. CDR3 loop: CASSWTGEKAGELFF. The CDR3 DNA follows: TGTGCCAGCTCATGGACAGGGGAAAAGGCCGGGGAGCTGTTTTTT.